This T cell receptor beta chain was found in a study of CD8+ T cells in alopecia areata. Study-level background: Among treated patients, oral tofacitinib was administered at 5 to 10 mg twice daily.

cDNA prepared by RNA extraction and subsequent reverse transcription served as the template for sequencing. TCRdb's copy holds only in-frame clones and misses some; the assay was immunoSEQ multiplex PCR. The sample contains under 150,000 clones, around 56% of which appear only once. Study outcomes and limitations: It was observed that many expanded lesional clones persisted in scalp and blood during tofacitinib.

Treatment defined: oral pan-JAK inhibitor, 5-10 mg twice daily. Worth noting for this clone: Its antigen is still unknown.

Specimen: CD4+ T cells sorted from blood, collected at week 4, from a patient treated with tofacitinib. The origin of this receptor is a human donor with alopecia areata.

The CDR3 loop reads CASSRMRTSGYEQYF. DNA for the CDR3: TGTGCCAGCAGCCGGATGAGGACTAGCGGTTACGAGCAGTACTTC. V is TRBV6-6 and J is TRBJ2-7; the match to TRBD2 covers 10 bases. This CDR3 has 15 residues. The V gene end was trimmed by 6 bases and the J gene end by 4 bases; junction bases not matched to a gene: 9. Germline CDR1 reads MNHNY; CDR2 reads SVGAGI (reference sequence).